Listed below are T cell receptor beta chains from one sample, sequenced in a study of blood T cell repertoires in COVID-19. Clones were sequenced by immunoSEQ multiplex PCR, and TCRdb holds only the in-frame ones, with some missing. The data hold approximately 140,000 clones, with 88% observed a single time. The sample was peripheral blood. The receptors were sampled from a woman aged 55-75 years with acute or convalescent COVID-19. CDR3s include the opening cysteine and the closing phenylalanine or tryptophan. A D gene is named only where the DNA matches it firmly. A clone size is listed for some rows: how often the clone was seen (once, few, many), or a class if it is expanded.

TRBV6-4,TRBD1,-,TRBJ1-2,CATWDRGFFGYTF,TGTGCCACCTGGGACAGGGGGTTTTTTGGCTACACCTTC
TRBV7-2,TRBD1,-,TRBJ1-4,CASGPQGALNEKLFF,TGTGCCAGCGGTCCCCAGGGGGCACTTAATGAAAAACTGTTTTTT
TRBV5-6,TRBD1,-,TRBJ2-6,CASSLKTGYSGANVLTF,TGTGCCAGCAGCTTAAAGACAGGGTACTCTGGGGCCAACGTCCTGACTTTC
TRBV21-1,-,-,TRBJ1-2,CASSAPVEGKGSYTF,TGTGCCAGCAGCGCCCCGGTTGAAGGAAAGGGGAGCTACACCTTC
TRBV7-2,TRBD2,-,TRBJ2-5,CASSLERGTQYF,TGTGCCAGCAGCTTGGAGCGGGGGACCCAGTACTTC
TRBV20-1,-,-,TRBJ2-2,CSASFKGDGRTGELFF,TGCAGTGCTAGTTTTAAAGGGGACGGGAGAACCGGGGAGCTGTTTTTT
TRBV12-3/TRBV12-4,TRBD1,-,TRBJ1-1,CASSRDSFLNAFF,TGTGCCAGCAGCCGGGACAGTTTCTTGAACGCTTTCTTT
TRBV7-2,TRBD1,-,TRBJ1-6,CASSSRQGAVGSPLHF,TGTGCCAGCAGCTCCCGACAGGGGGCGGTGGGGTCACCCCTCCACTTT
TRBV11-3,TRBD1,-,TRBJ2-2,CASSTGTGRGTNTGELFF,TGTGCCAGCAGCACTGGGACAGGGAGGGGTACGAACACCGGGGAGCTGTTTTTT
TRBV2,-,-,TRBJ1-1,CASNSQGTNTEAFF,TGTGCCAGCAACTCACAGGGCACGAACACTGAAGCTTTCTTT
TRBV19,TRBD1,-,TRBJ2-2,CASSPGQGVPSNTGELFF,TGTGCCAGTAGTCCGGGACAGGGTGTCCCCTCGAACACCGGGGAGCTGTTTTTT
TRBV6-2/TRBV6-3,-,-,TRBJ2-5,CASTPPLAVQETQYF,TGTGCCAGCACCCCCCCTTTAGCGGTTCAAGAGACCCAGTACTTC
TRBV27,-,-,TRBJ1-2,CASSLRGMAYGYTF,TGTGCCAGCAGTTTAAGGGGGATGGCGTATGGCTACACCTTC
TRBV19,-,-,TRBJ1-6,CASSIDRSGHRTSPLHF,TGTGCCAGTAGTATAGATCGATCGGGCCACAGGACATCACCCCTCCACTTT
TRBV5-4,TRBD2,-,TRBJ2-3,CASTRGGVTDTQYF,TGTGCCAGTACGCGGGGGGGGGTCACAGATACGCAGTATTTT
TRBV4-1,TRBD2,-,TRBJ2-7,CASSQAPSGGYEQYF,TGCGCCAGCAGCCAAGCCCCTAGCGGGGGGTACGAGCAGTACTTC
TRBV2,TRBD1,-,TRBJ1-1,CASSEGGQGNTEAFF,TGTGCCAGCAGTGAAGGGGGACAGGGGAACACTGAAGCTTTCTTT
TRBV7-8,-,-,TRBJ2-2,CASSFLSANTGELFF,TGTGCCAGCAGCTTCCTTAGCGCGAACACCGGGGAGCTGTTTTTT
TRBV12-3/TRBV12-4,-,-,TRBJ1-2,CASSLNEGRGYTF,TGTGCCAGCAGCTTGAACGAGGGCCGGGGCTACACCTTC
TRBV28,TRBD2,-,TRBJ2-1,CASSSPSGLAGGYNEQFF,TGTGCCAGCAGTTCGCCTTCGGGACTAGCGGGGGGATACAATGAGCAGTTCTTC
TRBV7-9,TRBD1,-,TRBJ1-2,CASRSTGSTYNGYTF,TGTGCCAGCAGGTCGACAGGGTCGACCTATAATGGCTACACCTTC
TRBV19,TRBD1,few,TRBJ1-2,CASSLTGLNYGYTF,TGTGCCAGTAGTTTGACAGGGCTTAACTATGGCTACACCTTC
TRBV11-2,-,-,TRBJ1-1,CASSSPNRRGGTEAFF,TGTGCCAGCAGCTCCCCCAACAGGCGGGGAGGGACTGAAGCTTTCTTT
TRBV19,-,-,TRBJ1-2,CASSVQANYGYTF,TGTGCCAGTAGTGTACAGGCGAACTATGGCTACACCTTC
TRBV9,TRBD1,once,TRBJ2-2,CASSVGSGDSPKYTGELFF,TGTGCCAGCAGCGTAGGGAGTGGGGACAGCCCCAAATACACCGGGGAGCTGTTTTTT
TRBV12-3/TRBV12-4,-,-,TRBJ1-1,CASSRQSNTEAFF,TGTGCCAGCAGTCGACAGTCGAACACTGAAGCTTTCTTT
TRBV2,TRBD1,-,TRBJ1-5,CASRRQGGQPQHF,TGTGCCAGCAGGAGACAGGGTGGCCAGCCCCAGCATTTT
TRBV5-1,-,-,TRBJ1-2,CASSLDGGTNYGYTF,TGCGCCAGCAGCTTGGATGGGGGCACTAACTATGGCTACACCTTC
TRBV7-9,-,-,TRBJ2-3,CASSFGSDLSTDTQYF,TGTGCCAGCAGCTTCGGGTCTGACCTTAGCACAGATACGCAGTATTTT
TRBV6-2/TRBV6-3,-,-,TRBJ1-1,CASSDLTGGDTEAFF,TGTGCCAGCAGTGACCTGACAGGTGGGGACACTGAAGCTTTCTTT
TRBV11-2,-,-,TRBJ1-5,CASSLEGGGWNQPQHF,TGTGCCAGCAGCTTAGAGGGCGGAGGTTGGAATCAGCCCCAGCATTTT
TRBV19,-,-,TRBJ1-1,CASSLFGNTEAFF,TGTGCCAGTAGTCTATTCGGGAACACTGAAGCTTTCTTT
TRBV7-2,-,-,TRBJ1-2,CASSTSAGQIYGYTF,TGTGCCAGCAGCACATCCGCGGGGCAGATCTATGGCTACACCTTC
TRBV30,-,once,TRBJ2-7,CAWSDFGRVNEQYF,TGTGCCTGGAGTGATTTTGGCAGGGTGAACGAGCAGTACTTC
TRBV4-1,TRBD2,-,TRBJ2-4,CASSQHFTQAGGHRAKNIQYF,TGCGCCAGCAGCCAACACTTTACCCAAGCGGGGGGGCATCGGGCCAAAAACATTCAGTACTTC
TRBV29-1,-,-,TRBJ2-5,CRPLQKAFQETQYF,TGCCGACCCTTACAGAAAGCTTTCCAAGAGACCCAGTACTTC
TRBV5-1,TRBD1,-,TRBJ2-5,CASSYDRVGETQYF,TGCGCCAGCAGCTATGACAGGGTAGGAGAGACCCAGTACTTC
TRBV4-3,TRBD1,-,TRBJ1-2,CASSQAPLAGGYGYTF,TGCGCCAGCAGCCAAGCCCCGTTGGCAGGGGGCTATGGCTACACCTTC
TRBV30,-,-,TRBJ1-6,CAWSSFRQNSPLHF,TGTGCCTGGAGCTCCTTTCGACAGAATTCACCCCTCCACTTT
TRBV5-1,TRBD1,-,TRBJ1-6,CASSRAGTANNSPLHF,TGCGCCAGCAGCCGCGCCGGGACAGCGAATAATTCACCCCTCCACTTT
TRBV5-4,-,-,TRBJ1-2,CASRAGTLNYGYTF,TGTGCCAGCAGAGCCGGGACATTAAACTATGGCTACACCTTC
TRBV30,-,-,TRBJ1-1,CAWKSQGNTEAFF,TGTGCCTGGAAATCACAGGGGAACACTGAAGCTTTCTTT
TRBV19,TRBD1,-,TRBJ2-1,CASSGTGGRNEQFF,TGTGCCAGTAGTGGGACAGGGGGCAGGAATGAGCAGTTCTTC
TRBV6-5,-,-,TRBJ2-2,CASSYSGRELFF,TGTGCCAGCAGTTACTCGGGGCGGGAGCTGTTTTTT
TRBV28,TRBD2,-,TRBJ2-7,CASSLQGLAGGRHEQYF,TGTGCCAGCAGTCTCCAGGGACTAGCGGGGGGGCGTCACGAGCAGTACTTC
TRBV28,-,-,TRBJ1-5,CASSLSRAGRGPQHF,TGTGCCAGCAGTTTGAGCAGGGCGGGAAGAGGGCCCCAGCATTTT
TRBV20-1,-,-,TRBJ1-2,CSAPLRDGYTF,TGCAGTGCACCCTTACGGGATGGCTACACCTTC
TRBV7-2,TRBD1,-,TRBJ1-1,CASSTDRGGIAFF,TGTGCCAGCAGCACTGACAGGGGAGGGATAGCTTTCTTT
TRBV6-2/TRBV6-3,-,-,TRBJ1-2,CASSPGLHYGYTF,TGTGCCAGCAGCCCGGGACTACACTATGGCTACACCTTC
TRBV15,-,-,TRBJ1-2,CATSRDGGRLASLISNYGYTF,TGTGCCACCAGCAGAGATGGGGGCAGGCTGGCGTCACTCATAAGTAACTATGGCTACACCTTC
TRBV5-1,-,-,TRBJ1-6,CASRKTGGGFENNSPLHF,TGCGCCAGTCGGAAAACGGGAGGGGGATTCGAGAATAATTCACCCCTCCACTTT
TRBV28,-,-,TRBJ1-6,CASTQVYNSPLHF,TGTGCCAGCACTCAGGTCTATAATTCACCCCTCCACTTT
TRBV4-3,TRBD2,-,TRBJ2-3,CASSPSGADTQYF,TGCGCCAGCAGCCCTAGCGGGGCAGATACGCAGTATTTT
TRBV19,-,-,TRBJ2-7,CAREAYYEQYF,TGTGCCAGGGAGGCCTACTACGAGCAGTACTTC
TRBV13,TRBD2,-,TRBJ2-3,CASSISGGSPYTQYF,TGTGCCAGCAGCATTAGCGGGGGATCTCCCTATACGCAGTATTTT
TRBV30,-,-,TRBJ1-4,CAWSVGQGLNEKLFF,TGTGCCTGGAGTGTAGGTCAGGGACTGAATGAAAAACTGTTTTTT